The 13 T cell receptor beta chains below all came from one sample that was sequenced in a study of blood T cell repertoires in COVID-19. The protocol was immunoSEQ multiplex PCR, while the TCRdb copy is restricted to in-frame clones and leaves out a portion. The table records some 130,000 clones, about 86% of them present only once. The sequenced sample consisted of PBMCs or T cells enriched from blood (not recorded which). These receptors originate from a man in his forties with acute COVID-19.

This chain uses TRBV7-2 with TRBJ2-3; 9 bases are shared with TRBD2. Trimming took 11 bases from V and 4 from J; bases not matched to a gene: 10. The germline CDR1 and CDR2 sequences are SGHTA and FQGNSA. This CDR3 is built from 14 residues. Written as DNA, the CDR3 is TGTGCCGCCGGGGGGACTAGCCTCGCAGATACGCAGTATTTT. Translated, it gives CAAGGTSLADTQYF.

DNA of the CDR3: TGTGCCAGCAGCGCCCTAGACAGGGCAAATTCACCCCTCCACTTT. It is translated as CASSALDRANSPLHF. The chain recombines TRBV9 with TRBJ1-6; TRBD1 agrees at 7 bases. The V gene's germline CDR1 is SGDLS and CDR2 YYNGEE. CDR3 length: 15 residues. V trimming: 3 bases; J trimming: 7 bases; junction bases outside the gene matches: 7.

The chain combines TRBV24-1 with TRBJ2-1; possible D gene TRBD2, 6 bases. Germline V gene lookup returns CDR1 KGHDR and CDR2 SFDVKD. The length of the CDR3 is 13 residues. Trimming took off 2 bases at V and 10 bases at J, with 11 bases between the two ends. CDR3 bases: TGTGCCACCAGTGATTCGGGGAGCGGGGAGCAGTTCTTC. It yields the protein CATSDSGSGEQFF.

The chain joins TRBV3-1 (or the pseudogene TRBV3-2) to TRBJ2-5; the D gene is possibly TRBD2 (6 bases). CDR1 and CDR2 (germline): LGHDT, YNNKEL (reference sequence). With 4 bases removed from V and 4 bases from J, the gap between germline ends came to 19 bases. CDR3 size: 16 residues. CDR3 in DNA: TGTGCCAGCAGCCTGGGGACTCCCAATGCGGGAGAGACCCAGTACTTC. Its translation: CASSLGTPNAGETQYF.

The chain carries TRBV6-5 and TRBJ2-7, with a possible D match to TRBD1 (5 bases). Trimming removed 2 bases from V and 3 bases from J, with 8 bases in between. Per germline, CDR1 MNHEY and CDR2 SVGAGI. The CDR3 sequence is 13 residues long. This chain's CDR3 is CASSYTQGYEQYF. The CDR3 DNA reads as TGTGCCAGCAGTTACACCCAGGGCTACGAGCAGTACTTC.

Only one count was recorded for this clone. The rearrangement joins TRBV21-1 to TRBJ2-5; whether TRBD1, the table's D call, matches the DNA was not checked. TRBV21-1 is a documented pseudogene. This CDR3 has 20 residues. The CDR3 region has the DNA TGTGCCAATCAGGACAGAACTCCAAGCTTAAGCGCCGAACTCCAAGAGACCCAGTACTTC. Translation: CANQDRTPSLSAELQETQYF.

V and J are TRBV24-1 and TRBJ2-1, with TRBD2 matching 11 bases. Per the germline V gene, CDR1 is KGHDR and CDR2 is SFDVKD. Trimming cost V 4 bases and J 8 bases; bases outside gene matches: 9. This CDR3 comprises 16 residues. As DNA, the CDR3 is TGTGCCACCAGTGACCCCGGACTAGCGGGTAGAGATGAGCAGTTCTTC. The encoded protein is CATSDPGLAGRDEQFF.

V and J are TRBV5-1 and TRBJ1-1, with TRBD1 identical over 7 bases. This CDR3 is built from 18 residues. Unmatched junction bases numbered 12, after V lost 1 base and J lost 0 bases. Germline lookup yields CDR1 SGHRS and CDR2 YFSETQ. The CDR3 DNA follows: TGCGCCAGCAGCTTGTTTAGCCGGGACAGATCCATGAACACTGAAGCTTTCTTT. Translating it yields CASSLFSRDRSMNTEAFF.

The chain employs TRBV10-3 and TRBJ1-1; D gene unclear. The V and J ends lost 4 bases and 1 base respectively, with 13 bases between them. Per germline, CDR1 ENHRY and CDR2 SYGVKD. The CDR3 is 15 residues long. Here the CDR3 DNA reads TGTGCCATCAGTGCTGCGGGCCGGGGGAACACTGAAGCTTTCTTT. Residues: CAISAAGRGNTEAFF.

This clone was counted once. The genes are TRBV7-9 and TRBJ2-1, with D perhaps matching TRBD1 (6 bases). The V end lost 5 bases, the J end lost 6 bases, and 20 bases lay between the germline ends. CDR1 and CDR2 from the germline V gene are SEHNR and FQNEAQ (reference sequence). The CDR3 is 16 amino acids. CDR3 nucleotides: TGTGCCAGCAGCAGATCCGGGACATTGGTACCCAATGAGCAGTTCTTC. Amino acid sequence: CASSRSGTLVPNEQFF. Full variable domain (rest looked up from reference TRBV7-9 and TRBJ2-1): DTGVSQNPRHKITKRGQNVTFRCDPISEHNRLYWYRQTLGQGPEFLTYFQNEAQLEKSRLLSDRFSAERPKGSFSTLEIQRTEQGDSAMYLCASSRSGTLVPNEQFFGPGTRLTVL.

The chain uses TRBV9 and TRBJ1-1; TRBD1 might be the D (6 bases). CDR1 is SGDLS and CDR2 is YYNGEE in the germline V gene. Trimming stripped 4 bases from V and 4 bases from J, with 20 bases between. This CDR3 spans 16 amino acids. The CDR3, as DNA: TGTGCCAGCAGCCCCGATAGGGGGACCCGTGGCACTGAAGCTTTCTTT. This sequence encodes CASSPDRGTRGTEAFF.

Details on this clone: One end of the junction fails to match germline, which may point to a read error. This sequence joins TRBV7-7 and TRBJ2-1; D is possibly TRBD2 (6 bases). Germline V lookup: CDR1 SSHAT, CDR2 FNYEAQ (reference sequence). The CDR3 length is 15 residues. The CDR3 here is CASSLQGGGADEQFF. The CDR3 DNA reads TGTGCTAGCAGCTTACAAGGTGGCGGGGCGGATGAGCAGTTCTTC.

This clone was detected a few times. This sequence joins TRBV5-8 and TRBJ2-5; possibly TRBD2 for D (7 bases). The CDR3 spans 15 residues. The germline V gene encodes CDR1 SGHTS and CDR2 YDEGEE. Between the trimmed V and J ends, which lost 5 bases and 2 bases, there was a span of 16 bases. The CDR3 protein is CASSGGRGRQETQYF. In DNA form, the CDR3 reads TGTGCCAGCAGTGGCGGGCGGGGGCGACAAGAGACCCAGTACTTC.